The clone carrying this T cell receptor beta chain was seen just once. This sample is part of a study of blood T cell repertoires in COVID-19. Study in general: The United States, Italy and Spain provided the acute and convalescent COVID-19 samples. PBMCs, B-cell-depleted T cells, or T cells were the source of the cDNA or gDNA that made up the material.

The CDR3 sequence is 13 residues long. With 2 bases removed from V and 4 bases from J, the gap between germline ends came to 8 bases. Germline V CDR1 and CDR2: LNHDA, SQIVND (reference sequence). As originally analysed: Reference gene primer amplification gave estimated nucleated cell counts. Repertoires were generated with immunoSEQ multiplex PCR, while TCRdb's copy carries only in-frame clones and drops some. That table gives V, J and clone size, and the DNA gave D and trimming. The table shows about 110,000 clones, with about 85% occurring only once. Specimen: peripheral blood. The sequence came from a man aged 40-50 years with acute or convalescent COVID-19. The genes are TRBV19 and TRBJ1-2; D is ambiguous. CDR3 bases: TGTGCCAGTAGTATATCCGGGAGCTATGGCTACACCTTC. Residues: CASSISGSYGYTF.